This T cell receptor beta chain was observed in a study of blood T cell repertoires in COVID-19 (TCRdb year 2020). With regard to the full study: The collaborator samples originated in the United States, Italy and Spain and spanned the acute and convalescent phases of COVID-19. The prospective study material was composed of cDNA or gDNA derived from T cells, B-cell-depleted T cells, or PBMCs. The dataset comprised deeply sampled blood TCRbeta repertoires from subjects exposed to, actively infected with, or recovered from COVID-19. The repertoires were released in a freely available public database intended as a resource for research on the immune response to SARS-CoV-2. The samples were drawn from the first 160 participants of the ongoing ImmuneRACE study and from over 950 subjects provided by 6 global collaborators. The sample metadata nearly always contained a de-identified subject ID, COVID-19 status, age in years and sex. Where available, HLA class I and class II types were taken from metadata supplied by the sample provider and were not determined by assay-based typing.

A note on this clone: The antigen this receptor binds is unknown. Base qualities are not at hand, and no much larger clone is one base apart.

Each collaborating institution followed its own protocols to collect whole blood in K2EDTA tubes. For TCRbeta analysis, collaborators shipped samples in one of three forms: frozen whole blood, isolated PBMCs, or DNA extracted from either of those sample types. General conclusions and limits of the study: The amount of clinical and demographic metadata varied by source and participant and was provided uncurated.

Taken from the germline V gene (reference sequence), the CDR1 and CDR2 loops are SEHNR and FQNEAQ. V and J are trimmed by 5 bases and 8 bases, and the gene matches miss 12 bases of the junction. The CDR3 sequence holds 16 residues, the cysteine and phenylalanine included. Of the read, only the CDR3 DNA is kept; its 48 bases are in frame from base 1. TCRbeta CDR3 regions were amplified from genomic DNA by means of the immunoSEQ Assay, a bias-controlled multiplex PCR. As for the original processing: The number of nucleated cells in each sample was estimated from the amplification of reference gene primers within the assay. Sequence reads were collapsed and filtered to measure the absolute abundance of every unique TCRbeta CDR3 rearrangement. Productive Simpson clonality was computed per sample as the square root of Simpson's diversity index over productive rearrangements. Drawn from immuneACCESS, this table holds only the in-frame rearrangements with V and J called that TCRdb kept. Clones are partly lost; checked studies trace under half to an unresolved V gene and leave the rest unexplained. V and J calls and clone size are as listed in that table; D and trimming were resolved from the DNA. The sample profile shows about 99,000 clones; roughly 87% of them were found once. 15% to 20% of the sample lies in the top ten.

The sequence was collected from a woman aged 80 or older in a cohort sampled during active COVID-19. The chain is encoded by TRBV7-9 joined to TRBJ2-1, with TRBD2 matching 10 junction bases. The specimen was peripheral blood. The sequenced DNA is TGTGCCAGCAGCACCCCAGCGGGAGGGGTTTACGATGAGCAGTTCTTC. Translated, it gives CASSTPAGGVYDEQFF.